The T cell receptor beta chain described here comes from a study of beta chain features in type 1 diabetes. V lost 0 bases and J 4 bases, leaving 17 bases between the germline ends. Germline loops: CDR1 SGHRS, CDR2 YFSETQ. The CDR3 consists of 17 residues. With respect to this clone: Its antigen is unidentified.

The study reverse transcribed the entire isolated RNA, so it sequenced expressed TCRB transcripts. Clones were read by immunoSEQ multiplex PCR, and TCRdb kept only the in-frame ones, dropping some. The table includes 970,000 or so clones, about a sixth detected once. Study-level findings and limits: Patients showed naive, central memory and Treg TCRB repertoires that appeared more similar than those of healthy donors. Because the template was cDNA, high-expressing cells might be over-represented.

The specimen sequenced was naive CD4+ T cells from blood. The clonotype originates from a young woman in good health. This sequence joins TRBV5-1 and TRBJ2-1; D gene uncertain. Written as DNA, the CDR3 is TGCGCCAGCAGCTTGGCCGGCAGTTATAGATATTACAATGAGCAGTTCTTC. It is translated as CASSLAGSYRYYNEQFF.